This T cell receptor (beta chain) appears in the sequencing data of a study of blood T cell repertoires in COVID-19. J gave up 2 bases and V 3 bases, and 9 bases lay outside the gene matches. Germline V gene lookup returns CDR1 SGHAT and CDR2 FQNNGV. The length of the CDR3 is 16 residues. Clones were sequenced by immunoSEQ multiplex PCR, and TCRdb holds only the in-frame ones, with some missing. The sample has 94,000 or so clones, 88% seen once; the top ten hold 4.8%. Sequencing was performed on peripheral blood. The receptor was isolated from a woman of 80 years or more with active COVID-19. The rearrangement uses TRBV11-2 and TRBJ2-5, with 7 bases matching TRBD1. The CDR3 protein is CASSLATGLPQETQYF. The CDR3 DNA follows: TGTGCCAGCAGCTTGGCGACAGGGCTCCCACAAGAGACCCAGTACTTC.